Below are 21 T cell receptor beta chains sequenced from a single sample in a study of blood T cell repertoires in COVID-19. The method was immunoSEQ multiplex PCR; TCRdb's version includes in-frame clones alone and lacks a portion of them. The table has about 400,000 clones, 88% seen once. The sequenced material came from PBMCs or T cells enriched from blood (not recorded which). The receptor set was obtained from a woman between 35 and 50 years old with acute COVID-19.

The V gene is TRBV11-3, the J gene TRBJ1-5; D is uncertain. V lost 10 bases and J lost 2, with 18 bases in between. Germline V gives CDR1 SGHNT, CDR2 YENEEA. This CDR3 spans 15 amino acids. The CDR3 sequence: CAKGPGIFGNQPQHF. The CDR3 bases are TGTGCCAAGGGTCCCGGGATCTTTGGCAATCAGCCCCAGCATTTT.

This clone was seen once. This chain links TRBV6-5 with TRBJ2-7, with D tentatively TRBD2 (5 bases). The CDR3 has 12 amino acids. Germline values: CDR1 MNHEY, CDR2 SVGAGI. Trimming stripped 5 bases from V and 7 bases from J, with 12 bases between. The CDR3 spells CASSTPPGEQYF. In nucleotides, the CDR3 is TGTGCCAGCAGTACTCCCCCGGGAGAGCAGTACTTC.

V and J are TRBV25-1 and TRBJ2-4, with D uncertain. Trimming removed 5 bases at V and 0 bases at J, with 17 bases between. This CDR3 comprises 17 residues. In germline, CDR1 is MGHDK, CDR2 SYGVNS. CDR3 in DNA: TGTGCCAGCAGTTCAACGACAACGCCACTAGCCAAAAACATTCAGTACTTC. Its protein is CASSSTTTPLAKNIQYF.

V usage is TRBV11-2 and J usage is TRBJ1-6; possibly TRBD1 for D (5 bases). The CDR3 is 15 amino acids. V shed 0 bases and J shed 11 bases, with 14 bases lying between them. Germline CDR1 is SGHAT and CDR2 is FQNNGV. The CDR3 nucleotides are TGTGCCAGCAGCTTAGATGCCGGGTCAGGGCCACCCCTCCACTTT. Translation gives CASSLDAGSGPPLHF. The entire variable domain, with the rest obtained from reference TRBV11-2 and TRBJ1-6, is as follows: EAGVAQSPRYKIIEKRQSVAFWCNPISGHATLYWYQQILGQGPKLLIQFQNNGVVDDSQLPKDRFSAERLKGVDSTLKIQPAKLEDSAVYLCASSLDAGSGPPLHFGNGTRLTVT.

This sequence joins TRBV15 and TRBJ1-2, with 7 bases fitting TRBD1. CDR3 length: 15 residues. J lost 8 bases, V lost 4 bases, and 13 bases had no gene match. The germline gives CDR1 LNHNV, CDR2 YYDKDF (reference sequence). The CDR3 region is CATSIRQGGQGGYTF. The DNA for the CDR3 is TGTGCCACCAGCATAAGACAGGGTGGCCAAGGAGGCTACACCTTC.

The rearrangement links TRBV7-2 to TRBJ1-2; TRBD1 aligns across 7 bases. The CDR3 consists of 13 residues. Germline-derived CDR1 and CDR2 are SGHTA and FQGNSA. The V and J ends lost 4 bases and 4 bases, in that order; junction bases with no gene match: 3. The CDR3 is CASSSDRIYGYTF. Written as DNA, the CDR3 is TGTGCCAGCAGCTCGGACAGGATCTATGGCTACACCTTC.

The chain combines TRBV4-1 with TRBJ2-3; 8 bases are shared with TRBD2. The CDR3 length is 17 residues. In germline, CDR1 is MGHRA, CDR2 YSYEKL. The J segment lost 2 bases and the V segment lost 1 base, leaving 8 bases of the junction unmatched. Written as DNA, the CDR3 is TGCGCCAGCAGCCAAGTGGGCGGGGGGTCCCTCACAGATACGCAGTATTTT. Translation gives CASSQVGGGSLTDTQYF.

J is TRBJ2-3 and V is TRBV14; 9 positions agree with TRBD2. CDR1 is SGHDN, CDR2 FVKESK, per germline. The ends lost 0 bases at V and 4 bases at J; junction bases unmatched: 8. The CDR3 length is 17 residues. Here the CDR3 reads CASSQDRAGGLSDTQYF. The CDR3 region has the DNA TGTGCCAGCAGCCAAGACCGCGCGGGGGGGCTATCAGATACGCAGTATTTT.

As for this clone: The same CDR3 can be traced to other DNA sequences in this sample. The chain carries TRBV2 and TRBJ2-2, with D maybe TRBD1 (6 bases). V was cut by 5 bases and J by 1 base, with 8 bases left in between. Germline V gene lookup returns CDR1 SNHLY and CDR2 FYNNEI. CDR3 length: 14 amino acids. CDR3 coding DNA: TGTGCCAGCAGTTTGGACAGGAACACCGGGGAGCTGTTTTTT. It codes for CASSLDRNTGELFF.

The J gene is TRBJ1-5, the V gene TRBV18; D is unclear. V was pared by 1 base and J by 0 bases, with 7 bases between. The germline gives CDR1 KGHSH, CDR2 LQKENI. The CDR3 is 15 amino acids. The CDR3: CASSPRRFSNQPQHF. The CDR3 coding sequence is TGTGCCAGCTCACCACGGAGGTTTAGCAATCAGCCCCAGCATTTT.

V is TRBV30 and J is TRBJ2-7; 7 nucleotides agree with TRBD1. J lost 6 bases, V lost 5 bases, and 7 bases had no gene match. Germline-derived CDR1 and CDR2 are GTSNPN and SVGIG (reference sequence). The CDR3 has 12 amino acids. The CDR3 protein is CAWETGSGEQYF. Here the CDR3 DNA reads TGTGCCTGGGAGACAGGGAGTGGCGAGCAGTACTTC.

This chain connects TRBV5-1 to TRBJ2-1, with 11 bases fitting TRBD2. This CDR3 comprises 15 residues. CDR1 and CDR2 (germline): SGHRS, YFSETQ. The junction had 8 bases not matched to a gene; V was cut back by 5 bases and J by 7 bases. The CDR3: CASSLAGGGANEQFF. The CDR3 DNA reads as TGCGCCAGCAGTCTAGCGGGGGGTGGGGCAAATGAGCAGTTCTTC.

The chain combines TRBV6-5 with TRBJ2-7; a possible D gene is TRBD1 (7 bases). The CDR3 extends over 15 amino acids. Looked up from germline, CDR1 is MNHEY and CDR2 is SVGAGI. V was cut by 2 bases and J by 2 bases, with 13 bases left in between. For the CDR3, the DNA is TGTGCCAGCAGTTACGCGGGACAGTACCCCTACGAGCAGTACTTC. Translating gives CASSYAGQYPYEQYF.

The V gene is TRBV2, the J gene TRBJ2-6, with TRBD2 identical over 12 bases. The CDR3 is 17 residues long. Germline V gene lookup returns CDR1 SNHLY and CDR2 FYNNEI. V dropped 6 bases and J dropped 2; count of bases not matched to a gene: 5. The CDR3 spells CASRKTSGGTGANVLTF. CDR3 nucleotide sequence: TGTGCCAGCAGAAAAACTAGCGGGGGGACTGGGGCCAACGTCCTGACTTTC.

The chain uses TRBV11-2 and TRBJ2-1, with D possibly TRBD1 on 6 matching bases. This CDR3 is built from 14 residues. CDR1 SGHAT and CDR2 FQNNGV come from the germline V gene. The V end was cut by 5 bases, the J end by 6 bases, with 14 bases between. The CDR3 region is CASSLGHNPNEQFF. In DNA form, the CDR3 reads TGTGCCAGCAGCCTGGGACACAACCCCAATGAGCAGTTCTTC.

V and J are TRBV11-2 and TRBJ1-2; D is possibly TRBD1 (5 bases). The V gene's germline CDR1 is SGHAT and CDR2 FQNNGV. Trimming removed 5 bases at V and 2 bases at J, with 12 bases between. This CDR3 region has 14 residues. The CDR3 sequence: CASSPGTQNYGYTF. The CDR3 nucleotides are TGTGCCAGCAGCCCCGGGACTCAGAACTATGGCTACACCTTC.

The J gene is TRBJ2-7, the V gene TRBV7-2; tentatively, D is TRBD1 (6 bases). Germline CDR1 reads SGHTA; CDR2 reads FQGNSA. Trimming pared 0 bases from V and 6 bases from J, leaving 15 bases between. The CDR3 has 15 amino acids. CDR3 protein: CASSLARGGLSEQYF. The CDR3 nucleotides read TGTGCCAGCAGCTTAGCGCGTGGGGGCCTGTCCGAGCAGTACTTC.

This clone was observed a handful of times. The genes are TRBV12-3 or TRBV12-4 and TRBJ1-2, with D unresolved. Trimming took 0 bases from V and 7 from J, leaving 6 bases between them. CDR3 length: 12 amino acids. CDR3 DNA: TGTGCCAGCAGTTTAGCCGGGTTTGGCTACACCTTC. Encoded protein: CASSLAGFGYTF.

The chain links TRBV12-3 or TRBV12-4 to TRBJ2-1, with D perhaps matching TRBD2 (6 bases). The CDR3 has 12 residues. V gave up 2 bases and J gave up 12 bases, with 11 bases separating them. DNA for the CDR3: TGTGCCAGCAGTTTACCGGCGGGAAGGCAGTTCTTC. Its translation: CASSLPAGRQFF.

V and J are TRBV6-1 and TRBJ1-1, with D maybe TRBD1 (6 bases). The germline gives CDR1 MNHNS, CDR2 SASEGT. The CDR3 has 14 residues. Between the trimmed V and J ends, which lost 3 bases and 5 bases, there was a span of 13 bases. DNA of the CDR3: TGTGCCAGCAGTGAGCAGGGGTTTCTGACTGAAGCTTTCTTT. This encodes CASSEQGFLTEAFF.

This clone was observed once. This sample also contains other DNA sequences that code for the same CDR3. In DNA, the CDR3 is TGTGCCAGCTCACCAGACAGCTATGGCTACACCTTC. This sequence encodes CASSPDSYGYTF. V is TRBV18 and J is TRBJ1-2; TRBD1 is a possible D gene (5 bases). In germline, CDR1 is KGHSH, CDR2 LQKENI. V was cut by 2 bases and J by 4 bases, with 5 bases left in between. This CDR3 has 12 amino acids.